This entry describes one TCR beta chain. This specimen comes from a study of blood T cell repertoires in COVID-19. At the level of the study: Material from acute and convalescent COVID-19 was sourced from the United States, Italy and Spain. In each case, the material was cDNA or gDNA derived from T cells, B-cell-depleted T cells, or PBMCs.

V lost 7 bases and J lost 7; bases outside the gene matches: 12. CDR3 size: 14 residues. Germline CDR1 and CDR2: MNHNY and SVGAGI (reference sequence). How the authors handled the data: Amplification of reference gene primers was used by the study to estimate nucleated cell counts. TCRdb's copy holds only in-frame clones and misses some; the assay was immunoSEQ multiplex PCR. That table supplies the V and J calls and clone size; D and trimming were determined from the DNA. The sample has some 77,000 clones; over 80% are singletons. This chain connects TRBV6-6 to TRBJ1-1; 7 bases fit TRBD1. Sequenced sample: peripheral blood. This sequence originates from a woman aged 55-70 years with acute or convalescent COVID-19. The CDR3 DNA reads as TGTGCCAGCACACCGGGACAGCACACGATTGAAGCTTTCTTT. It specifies CASTPGQHTIEAFF.